This is a list of T cell receptor beta chains from one sample in a study of blood T cell repertoires in COVID-19. Generated by immunoSEQ multiplex PCR, the TCRdb table keeps only in-frame clones and is missing some. Here the sample spans 150,000 to 180,000 clones, about 80% being singletons. Sequencing was carried out using peripheral blood. The receptors shown here come from a woman in her fifties or sixties with COVID-19, enrolled during active disease. The CDR3 runs from the conserved cysteine through the conserved F or W. A D gene is named only where the DNA matches it firmly. Clone size is not always given. Where it is, it says once, few, many or a class for expanded clones.

CASSFSRQVSEAFF | TGTGCCAGCAGTTTTAGTCGGCAGGTCTCTGAAGCTTTCTTT | 14 | NA | TRBJ1-1 | TRBV27 | NA
CATADSLYNSPLHF | TGTGCCACCGCAGACAGCCTCTATAATTCACCCCTCCACTTT | 14 | NA | TRBJ1-6 | TRBV6-1 | NA
CASSQISGVRDTEAFF | TGTGCCAGCAGCCAAATCTCGGGGGTAAGGGACACTGAAGCTTTCTTT | 16 | NA | TRBJ1-1 | TRBV14 | NA
CASSLSGRSSYEQYF | TGTGCCAGCAGCTTAAGCGGTAGAAGCTCCTACGAGCAGTACTTC | 15 | NA | TRBJ2-7 | TRBV6-5 | few
CASILPKGNSGNTIYF | TGTGCCAGCATCCTGCCCAAGGGGAACTCTGGAAACACCATATATTTT | 16 | NA | TRBJ1-3 | TRBV6-6 | NA
CASSVAPQANTEAFF | TGTGCCAGCAGCGTAGCTCCGCAGGCGAACACTGAAGCTTTCTTT | 15 | NA | TRBJ1-1 | TRBV9 | NA
CASSRTGVDNSPLHF | TGTGCCAGCAGTCGGACAGGGGTTGATAATTCACCCCTCCACTTT | 15 | TRBD1 | TRBJ1-6 | TRBV2 | NA
CASSPGQGGGNTIYF | TGTGCCAGCTCACCGGGACAGGGCGGTGGAAACACCATATATTTT | 15 | TRBD1 | TRBJ1-3 | TRBV18 | NA
CASNQGWLAGALAGELFF | TGTGCCAGCAACCAAGGTTGGCTAGCGGGAGCGTTGGCCGGGGAGCTGTTTTTT | 18 | TRBD2 | TRBJ2-2 | TRBV3-1/TRBV3-2 | NA
CASSQGQGLVTEAFF | TGTGCCAGCAGCCAGGGACAGGGTTTGGTAACTGAAGCTTTCTTT | 15 | TRBD1 | TRBJ1-1 | TRBV7-8 | few
CASSAPGQQNIQYF | TGTGCCAGTAGTGCGCCGGGACAGCAAAACATTCAGTACTTC | 14 | TRBD1 | TRBJ2-4 | TRBV19 | NA
CASSAPGGDGYTF | TGTGCCAGCAGTGCCCCCGGCGGAGATGGCTACACCTTC | 13 | NA | TRBJ1-2 | TRBV6-1 | NA
CASRIDRAPYNSPLHF | TGTGCCAGCAGGATTGACAGGGCCCCTTATAATTCACCCCTCCACTTT | 16 | TRBD1 | TRBJ1-6 | TRBV27 | NA
CASSRETGGYGYTF | TGCGCCAGCAGCCGGGAAACAGGGGGCTATGGCTACACCTTC | 14 | TRBD1 | TRBJ1-2 | TRBV4-1 | NA
CASSLVQAQGEAFF | TGCGCCAGCAGCTTGGTACAAGCACAGGGGGAAGCTTTCTTT | 14 | TRBD1 | TRBJ1-1 | TRBV5-1 | NA
CASSHLTGSGANVLTF | TGTGCCAGCAGCCACCTAACGGGGTCAGGGGCCAACGTCCTGACTTTC | 16 | NA | TRBJ2-6 | TRBV7-9 | NA
CASSDGLYSNQPQHF | TGTGCCAGCAGTGATGGGCTGTATAGCAATCAGCCCCAGCATTTT | 15 | NA | TRBJ1-5 | TRBV25-1 | NA
CASSTGGNEKLFF | TGCGCCAGCAGCACCGGGGGTAATGAAAAACTGTTTTTT | 13 | NA | TRBJ1-4 | TRBV5-1 | NA
CASSREGTGGGNSPLHF | TGTGCCAGCAGCCGAGAGGGGACAGGGGGCGGTAATTCACCCCTCCACTTT | 17 | TRBD1 | TRBJ1-6 | TRBV3-1/TRBV3-2 | once
CASSPGGTGVDEAFF | TGTGCCAGCTCGCCAGGGGGGACAGGGGTTGATGAAGCTTTCTTT | 15 | TRBD1 | TRBJ1-1 | TRBV18 | few
CASSSPFTDTQYF | TGTGCCAGCAGTTCTCCTTTTACAGATACGCAGTATTTT | 13 | NA | TRBJ2-3 | TRBV12-3/TRBV12-4 | few
CASSPSGLNTEAFF | TGTGCCAGCTCACCATCAGGGCTGAACACTGAAGCTTTCTTT | 14 | NA | TRBJ1-1 | TRBV18 | NA
CASSLGSQANYGYTF | TGTGCCAGCAGCTTAGGGAGTCAAGCTAACTATGGCTACACCTTC | 15 | NA | TRBJ1-2 | TRBV11-2 | NA
CAWSVALREAFF | TGTGCCTGGAGTGTAGCCCTCCGGGAAGCTTTCTTT | 12 | NA | TRBJ1-1 | TRBV30 | NA
CASSSAGQETQYF | TGTGCCAGCAGTTCGGCAGGACAAGAGACCCAGTACTTC | 13 | NA | TRBJ2-5 | TRBV27 | NA
CASSQGGIEAFF | TGTGCCAGCAGTCAGGGGGGCATTGAAGCTTTCTTT | 12 | TRBD1 | TRBJ1-1 | TRBV6-4 | NA
CASSESGTGTNTIYF | TGTGCCAGCAGTGAATCGGGGACAGGGACAAACACCATATATTTT | 15 | TRBD1 | TRBJ1-3 | TRBV25-1 | NA
CASSVAGTGDLYGYTF | TGTGCCAGCAGTGTCGCCGGGACAGGGGACCTCTATGGCTACACCTTC | 16 | TRBD1 | TRBJ1-2 | TRBV6-1 | NA
CAWSEPFGLAGTRDTNEQFF | TGTGCCTGGAGTGAGCCATTTGGACTAGCGGGAACGAGGGATACGAATGAGCAGTTCTTC | 20 | TRBD2 | TRBJ2-1 | TRBV30 | NA
CASSPTQNTEAFF | TGTGCCAGCAGCCCAACACAGAACACTGAAGCTTTCTTT | 13 | NA | TRBJ1-1 | TRBV6-5 | NA
CASSQDSTGNYGYTF | TGTGCCAGCAGCCAAGATAGCACAGGGAACTATGGCTACACCTTC | 15 | NA | TRBJ1-2 | TRBV3-1/TRBV3-2 | NA
CASSPVPAPQGTQYF | TGTGCCAGCAGCCCCGTCCCGGCCCCCCAGGGGACCCAGTACTTC | 15 | NA | TRBJ2-5 | TRBV9 | NA
CASSIQEPTDTQYF | TGCGCCAGCAGCATACAAGAACCCACAGATACGCAGTATTTT | 14 | NA | TRBJ2-3 | TRBV5-1 | NA
CASSQSTGVEQFF | TGCGCCAGCAGCCAATCCACAGGGGTCGAGCAGTTCTTC | 13 | TRBD1 | TRBJ2-1 | TRBV4-1 | NA
CASSVGQGREEKLFF | TGCGCCAGCAGCGTTGGACAGGGTCGGGAGGAAAAACTGTTTTTT | 15 | TRBD1 | TRBJ1-4 | TRBV5-1 | NA
CAWSTTGGGYVLTF | TGTGCCTGGAGCACCACAGGGGGCGGGTACGTCCTGACTTTC | 14 | TRBD1 | TRBJ2-6 | TRBV30 | NA
CASSLGDTPYGYTF | TGCGCCAGCAGCTTGGGGGACACCCCCTATGGCTACACCTTC | 14 | NA | TRBJ1-2 | TRBV5-1 | NA
CASSPGQVLPLHF | TGTGCCAGCTCTCCTGGACAGGTCCTACCCCTCCACTTT | 13 | TRBD1 | TRBJ1-6 | TRBV18 | NA
CASSLEDRSREVLHF | TGCGCCAGCAGCTTGGAGGACCGGTCGAGGGAAGTCCTCCACTTT | 15 | NA | TRBJ1-6 | TRBV5-1 | NA
CSARRLEPGNTIYF | TGCAGCGCCCGGAGATTAGAGCCTGGAAACACCATATATTTT | 14 | NA | TRBJ1-3 | TRBV29-1 | few
CASSIQGPNTEAFF | TGTGCCAGTAGTATACAGGGGCCAAACACTGAAGCTTTCTTT | 14 | NA | TRBJ1-1 | TRBV19 | many
CASSFNRGEQFF | TGTGCCAGCAGCTTTAACAGGGGCGAGCAGTTCTTC | 12 | TRBD1 | TRBJ2-1 | TRBV7-3 | NA
CATGGTSGSRGNEQFF | TGTGCCACCGGAGGGACTAGCGGGAGTAGGGGAAATGAGCAGTTCTTC | 16 | TRBD2 | TRBJ2-1 | TRBV24-1 | NA
CAIRPQGVTLGYTF | TGTGCCATCAGGCCACAGGGAGTCACGCTTGGCTACACCTTC | 14 | NA | TRBJ1-2 | TRBV10-3 | NA
CASSIRGGEQYF | TGTGCCAGTAGTATAAGAGGCGGCGAGCAGTACTTC | 12 | NA | TRBJ2-7 | TRBV19 | NA
CASSLGSGEVNTQYF | TGTGCCAGCAGCTTAGGTAGCGGGGAGGTCAATACGCAGTATTTT | 15 | TRBD2 | TRBJ2-3 | TRBV7-8 | NA
CASSNTLDSNYGYTF | TGTGCCAGTTCAAACACCCTGGACTCTAACTATGGCTACACCTTC | 15 | NA | TRBJ1-2 | TRBV18 | NA
CASSQKGQGGGYTF | TGCGCCAGCAGTCAAAAGGGACAGGGTGGAGGCTACACCTTC | 14 | TRBD1 | TRBJ1-2 | TRBV23-1 | NA
CASSSYLPQGNSPLHF | TGTGCCAGCAGTTCGTACTTACCACAGGGAAATTCACCCCTCCACTTT | 16 | NA | TRBJ1-6 | TRBV27 | NA
CASSHGTSGKNEQFF | TGTGCCAGCAGCCACGGGACTAGCGGGAAGAATGAGCAGTTCTTC | 15 | TRBD2 | TRBJ2-1 | TRBV14 | NA
CASSPNGLLAGAVSGANVLTF | TGTGCCAGCAGCCCAAACGGTTTACTAGCGGGGGCGGTTTCTGGGGCCAACGTCCTGACTTTC | 21 | TRBD2 | TRBJ2-6 | TRBV7-3 | NA
CASSTGLSPSNEQFF | TGTGCCAGTAGTACGGGACTCTCTCCTTCCAATGAGCAGTTCTTC | 15 | NA | TRBJ2-1 | TRBV19 | NA
CASSPAGQGLNTEAFF | TGTGCCAGCAGCCCAGCCGGACAGGGCCTGAACACTGAAGCTTTCTTT | 16 | TRBD1 | TRBJ1-1 | TRBV7-3 | NA